Sequencing of this T cell receptor (beta chain) was carried out in a study of B cell selection in AIRE deficiency. The study's findings and limits: CDR3s were shorter in shared Treg sequences, reflecting few non-templated nucleotide insertions. With only TCRbeta sequenced, under 45% of shared healthy Treg sequences overlapped Tconv. Patient Tconv and Treg cells showed healthy-like TCRBV usage, CDR3 length, diversity.

Regulatory T cells were sorted as CD4+CD25hiCD127low/negative cells. Controls came from healthy donors unrelated to patients. About this clone itself: No antigen is known for it.

Profiling relied on immunoSEQ multiplex PCR, and the TCRdb table lists in-frame clones only, not all of them. The table lists around 22,000 clones, 85% to 95% of them singletons. The material sequenced was CD4+CD25+ Tregs sorted from PBMCs. The source is a human donor in good health.

The CDR3 reads CASSSEYNSPLHF. CDR3 nucleotide sequence: TGTGCCAGCTCTTCTGAGTATAATTCACCCCTCCACTTT. This sequence joins TRBV25-1 and TRBJ1-6, with unresolved D. This CDR3 spans 13 amino acids. Germline V gene lookup returns CDR1 MGHDK and CDR2 SYGVNS. Between the trimmed V and J ends, which lost 8 bases and 4 bases, there was a span of 9 bases.